These T cell receptor beta chains were read from a single sample in a study of technical replicates of blood from a handful of donors. The protocol was immunoSEQ multiplex PCR, while the TCRdb copy is restricted to in-frame clones and leaves out a portion. The table records tens of thousands of clones, approximately 92% of them present only once. The source material was T cells isolated from PBMCs. These receptors originate from a human donor in good health. Both conserved end residues are part of each CDR3. The D gene is left open where the match is weak. Clone size, where shown, is once, few, many, or a class for clones that have expanded.

j_gene,v_gene,abundance,d_gene,CDR3aa,CDR3nt
TRBJ1-1,TRBV6-6,.,.,CASSDPGEGYTEAFF,TGTGCCAGCAGCGACCCAGGGGAAGGGTACACTGAAGCTTTCTTT
TRBJ1-5,TRBV9,.,TRBD1,CASSPGQGGSNQPQHF,TGTGCCAGCAGCCCCGGACAGGGGGGAAGCAATCAGCCCCAGCATTTT
TRBJ1-2,TRBV6-5,.,.,CASSPRRGIVYTF,TGTGCCAGCAGCCCTCGCAGGGGAATTGTCTACACCTTC
TRBJ2-1,TRBV13,.,.,CASSSLRDSPNNEQFF,TGTGCCAGCAGCTCTCTTCGGGACTCACCAAACAATGAGCAGTTCTTC
TRBJ2-1,TRBV4-3,.,TRBD1,CASSRTGSSYNEQFF,TGCGCCAGCAGTCGGACAGGGAGCTCCTACAATGAGCAGTTCTTC
TRBJ1-5,TRBV5-6,.,.,CASSFTQNSNQPQHF,TGTGCCAGCAGCTTCACGCAGAATAGCAATCAGCCCCAGCATTTT
TRBJ1-4,TRBV25-1,.,TRBD1,CASVTGGEEKLFF,TGTGCCAGCGTCACAGGGGGCGAAGAAAAACTGTTTTTT
TRBJ1-5,TRBV6-5,.,TRBD1,CASSYSMGQNQPQHF,TGTGCCAGCAGTTACTCGATGGGACAGAATCAGCCCCAGCATTTT
TRBJ1-2,TRBV7-2,.,.,CASSLQGGNYGYTF,TGTGCCAGCAGCTTACAGGGTGGGAACTATGGCTACACCTTC
TRBJ2-3,TRBV19,.,TRBD2,CASSPGRLAGGPSTDTQYF,TGTGCCAGTAGTCCTGGGCGTCTAGCGGGAGGTCCGAGCACAGATACGCAGTATTTT
TRBJ2-5,TRBV7-7,.,TRBD2,CASSASGTSVTQYF,TGTGCTAGCAGCGCCTCCGGGACTAGCGTGACCCAGTACTTC
TRBJ1-2,TRBV7-9,few,.,CASSLPVFNYGYTF,TGTGCCAGCAGCTTACCGGTCTTTAACTATGGCTACACCTTC
TRBJ1-5,TRBV7-2,.,.,CASSLTQNSNQPQHF,TGTGCCAGCAGCTTAACACAGAATAGCAATCAGCCCCAGCATTTT
TRBJ2-5,TRBV4-1,.,.,CASSPRGGDRETQYF,TGCGCCAGCAGCCCCCGGGGTGGAGATCGAGAGACCCAGTACTTC
TRBJ1-1,TRBV30,few,.,CAWSADRNTEAFF,TGTGCCTGGAGTGCAGACAGGAACACTGAAGCTTTCTTT
TRBJ1-5,TRBV2,once,TRBD1,CASPTGGNQPQHF,TGTGCCAGCCCCACAGGGGGTAATCAGCCCCAGCATTTT
TRBJ1-1,TRBV28,.,TRBD1,CASSRDREALHTEAFF,TGTGCCAGCAGTCGGGACAGGGAGGCATTGCACACTGAAGCTTTCTTT
TRBJ1-1,TRBV5-3,.,.,CARSGHREGTEAFF,TGTGCCAGAAGCGGACACAGGGAGGGCACTGAAGCTTTCTTT
TRBJ2-5,TRBV5-1,.,TRBD1,CASSFDRGEGVETQYF,TGCGCCAGCAGCTTCGACAGGGGCGAGGGGGTAGAGACCCAGTACTTC
TRBJ1-1,TRBV5-1,.,.,CASSLEGGNTEAFF,TGCGCCAGCAGCTTGGAGGGAGGGAACACTGAAGCTTTCTTT
TRBJ2-1,TRBV7-2,.,.,CASSTRVYRDEQFF,TGTGCCAGCAGCACTAGGGTCTACCGAGATGAGCAGTTCTTC
TRBJ1-5,TRBV7-2,.,.,CASSLDIQRNQPQHF,TGTGCCAGCAGCTTAGATATCCAGAGGAATCAGCCCCAGCATTTT
TRBJ2-3,TRBV6-1,once,.,CASSLGASADTQYF,TGTGCCAGCAGCCTAGGCGCCTCCGCAGATACGCAGTATTTT
TRBJ1-2,TRBV29-1,once,TRBD1,CSAPQGADYGYTF,TGCAGCGCCCCACAGGGGGCGGACTATGGCTACACCTTC
TRBJ1-1,TRBV9,few,.,CASSVDSNTEAFF,TGTGCCAGCAGCGTAGACTCCAACACTGAAGCTTTCTTT
TRBJ1-1,TRBV5-6,.,TRBD1,CASSLDRGLGSAFF,TGTGCCAGCAGCTTGGACAGGGGGCTCGGGTCAGCTTTCTTT
TRBJ2-5,TRBV5-6,.,TRBD2,CASSLGLAVQETQYF,TGTGCCAGCAGCTTGGGACTAGCGGTCCAAGAGACCCAGTACTTC
TRBJ1-3,TRBV7-3,.,.,CASSSGMAGNTIYF,TGTGCCAGCAGCTCAGGGATGGCTGGAAACACCATATATTTT
TRBJ2-1,TRBV18,.,.,CASSPQGYNEQFF,TGTGCCAGCTCACCTCAGGGTTACAATGAGCAGTTCTTC
TRBJ1-1,TRBV9,.,TRBD1,CASSLAGGGTEAFF,TGTGCCAGCAGCCTCGCAGGGGGAGGCACTGAAGCTTTCTTT
TRBJ2-5,TRBV7-9,.,TRBD1,CASSLDGQGVRETQYF,TGTGCCAGCAGCTTAGACGGTCAGGGGGTCCGGGAGACCCAGTACTTC
TRBJ1-2,TRBV4-3,.,.,CASSQDSGAGYGYTF,TGCGCCAGCAGCCAAGACTCAGGTGCCGGCTATGGCTACACCTTC
TRBJ2-1,TRBV7-9,.,TRBD2,CAGGLAGSYNEQFF,TGTGCCGGGGGACTAGCGGGCTCCTACAATGAGCAGTTCTTC
TRBJ1-4,TRBV7-9,.,.,CASSLNTGSEKLFF,TGTGCCAGCAGCTTGAACACAGGGAGTGAAAAACTGTTTTTT
TRBJ1-5,TRBV2,.,TRBD1,CASSGGTGVQPQHF,TGTGCCAGCAGTGGGGGGACAGGGGTACAGCCCCAGCATTTT
TRBJ1-1,TRBV19,.,TRBD1,CASSIQGVTEAFF,TGTGCCAGTAGTATCCAGGGGGTCACTGAAGCTTTCTTT
TRBJ1-1,TRBV5-4,.,TRBD1,CASRTGGKTEAFF,TGTGCCAGCAGAACAGGGGGAAAAACTGAAGCTTTCTTT
TRBJ1-1,TRBV9,.,.,CASSALGATEAFF,TGTGCCAGCAGCGCTCTTGGGGCCACTGAAGCTTTCTTT
TRBJ2-7,TRBV13,.,.,CASSSPPGDEQYF,TGTGCCAGCAGCTCCCCCCCAGGGGACGAGCAGTACTTC
TRBJ2-5,TRBV20-1,.,TRBD2,CTILARETQYF,TGCACCATACTAGCGCGTGAGACCCAGTACTTC
TRBJ1-1,TRBV19,.,.,CASKYNSEAFF,TGTGCCAGTAAATATAATAGTGAAGCTTTCTTT
TRBJ2-7,TRBV6-5,.,TRBD1,CASSYGQGAYEQYF,TGTGCCAGCAGTTACGGACAGGGGGCCTACGAGCAGTACTTC
TRBJ2-1,TRBV6-5,.,TRBD2,CASSRGLEIGEQFF,TGTGCCAGCAGTCGGGGACTAGAAATAGGTGAGCAGTTCTTC
TRBJ2-7,TRBV19,.,.,CASGKGLSYEQYF,TGTGCCAGTGGAAAGGGACTTTCCTACGAGCAGTACTTC
TRBJ1-1,TRBV7-6,once,.,CASSFAANTEAFF,TGTGCCAGCAGCTTTGCGGCGAACACTGAAGCTTTCTTT
TRBJ1-1,TRBV7-9,.,TRBD1,CASSPGTGAFF,TGTGCCAGCAGCCCCGGGACAGGGGCTTTCTTT
TRBJ1-2,TRBV6-5,once,.,CASMAGADGYTF,TGTGCCAGCATGGCGGGGGCGGATGGCTACACCTTC
TRBJ1-1,TRBV5-4,.,.,CASSFGNTEAFF,TGTGCCAGCAGCTTTGGCAACACTGAAGCTTTCTTT
TRBJ2-7,TRBV7-9,.,.,CASSLSTLWRGEQYF,TGTGCCAGCAGCTTATCCACACTATGGAGGGGCGAGCAGTACTTC
TRBJ1-1,TRBV28,few,TRBD1,CASSPWDSWGNTEAFF,TGTGCCAGCAGTCCGTGGGACAGCTGGGGGAACACTGAAGCTTTCTTT
TRBJ1-5,TRBV2,.,.,CASSEMVGLEGNQPQHF,TGTGCCAGCAGTGAAATGGTAGGGTTGGAGGGCAATCAGCCCCAGCATTTT
TRBJ2-2,TRBV19,once,.,CASRDLGLSNTGELFF,TGTGCCAGTAGAGACCTGGGACTCTCGAACACCGGGGAGCTGTTTTTT
TRBJ1-2,TRBV30,.,TRBD1,CAWSGDRDGYTF,TGTGCCTGGAGTGGGGACAGAGATGGCTACACCTTC
TRBJ2-1,TRBV25-1,.,.,CASSGGVGDRANEQFF,TGTGCCAGCAGTGGGGGGGTAGGCGACAGGGCCAATGAGCAGTTCTTC
TRBJ1-1,TRBV2,.,.,CASSALARDTEAFF,TGTGCCAGCAGTGCCCTTGCCCGGGACACTGAAGCTTTCTTT